The following is a T cell receptor beta chain sequence with its context. Its specificity is not known. The data originate from a study of cytomegalovirus exposure and HLA in healthy donors. The V gene's germline CDR1 is ENHRY and CDR2 SYGVKD. The CDR3 has 14 residues. With V trimmed by 6 bases and J by 4 bases, 5 bases remained unmatched. Researchers ran the PCR with 60 Vbeta and 13 Jbeta primers. Clones were sequenced by immunoSEQ multiplex PCR, and TCRdb holds only the in-frame ones, with some missing. The sample table sets out about 83,000 clones. Study results and limitations: It was 150 or so TCR beta chains that were listed as cytomegalovirus-associated.

This chain joins TRBV10-3 and TRBJ2-3; 9 bases line up with TRBD1. The receptor's source is a man younger than 30 in good health and CMV-seropositive. The sample comprised PBMCs. DNA for the CDR3: TGTGCCATCAGCCGGGACAGGGCTCCAGATACGCAGTATTTT. It is translated as CAISRDRAPDTQYF.